This T cell receptor (beta chain) was identified in a study of early T cells in non-severe SARS-CoV-2 infection. V lost 7 bases to trimming and J lost 6 bases, with 21 bases between them. This CDR3 has 15 residues. In TCRdb, the 5' RACE reads were re-called with MiXCR into one record per CDR3 protein. The sample consists of some 51,000 distinct CDR3 sequences, 14% to 15% of them appearing once. This TCR derives from an adult who was a healthcare worker with PCR-confirmed SARS-CoV-2 infection or an uninfected control (not recorded which). The V and J genes are TRBV12-3 or TRBV12-4 and TRBJ1-1; a weak D match, TRBD1 (6 bases). The source was whole blood, collected at baseline. CDR3 in DNA: TGTGCCAGCACCCCTAGGGCACGAGGGGGGGCTGAAGCTTTCTTT. Translated: CASTPRARGGAEAFF.